Presented here are 3 T cell receptor beta chains from one specimen sequenced in a study of shared clonotypes between healthy human individuals. The repertoire was sequenced with immunoSEQ multiplex PCR; TCRdb's copy has only in-frame clones and lacks some. The sample has roughly 2.4 million clones; approximately 96% are singletons. The sample taken for sequencing was naive CD4+ T cells sorted from blood. Subset denoted: CD45RA+ positively selected. The receptors come from a man in his late teens or twenties in good health.

CDR3 loop: CATQDPGYGYTF. CDR3 DNA: TGTGCCACCCAAGATCCGGGCTATGGCTACACCTTC. The chain links TRBV19 to TRBJ1-2; D remains ambiguous. Trimming shortened V by 10 bases and J by 4 bases, and 13 bases separated the two germline ends. Germline V gene sequence: CDR1 LNHDA, CDR2 SQIVND (reference sequence). The CDR3 contains 12 residues.

The chain couples TRBV5-1 to TRBJ1-4; the D gene is possibly TRBD1 (5 bases). The CDR3 has 16 amino acids. CDR1 is SGHRS, CDR2 YFSETQ, per germline. Trimming removed 0 bases from V and 5 bases from J, with 14 bases in between. This CDR3 reads CASSLEGNQGNEKLFF. The CDR3 DNA reads TGCGCCAGCAGCTTGGAGGGCAACCAGGGAAATGAAAAACTGTTTTTT.

Worth noting for this clone: Other DNA sequences in this sample translate to the same CDR3. This chain links TRBV5-4 with TRBJ2-5; 10 bases line up with TRBD2. The junction had 4 bases not matched to a gene; V was cut back by 4 bases and J by 4 bases. The germline CDR1 and CDR2 sequences are SGHNT and YYREEE (reference sequence). The CDR3 sequence is 14 residues long. The CDR3 DNA reads TGTGCCAGCAGCCCTAGCGGGGGACGAGAGACCCAGTACTTC. Translating gives CASSPSGGRETQYF. The full variable domain, its missing parts supplied by reference TRBV5-4 and TRBJ2-5, is ETGVTQSPTHLIKTRGQQVTLRCSSQSGHNTVSWYQQALGQGPQFIFQYYREEENGRGNFPPRFSGLQFPNYSSELNVNALELDDSALYLCASSPSGGRETQYFGPGTRLLVL.